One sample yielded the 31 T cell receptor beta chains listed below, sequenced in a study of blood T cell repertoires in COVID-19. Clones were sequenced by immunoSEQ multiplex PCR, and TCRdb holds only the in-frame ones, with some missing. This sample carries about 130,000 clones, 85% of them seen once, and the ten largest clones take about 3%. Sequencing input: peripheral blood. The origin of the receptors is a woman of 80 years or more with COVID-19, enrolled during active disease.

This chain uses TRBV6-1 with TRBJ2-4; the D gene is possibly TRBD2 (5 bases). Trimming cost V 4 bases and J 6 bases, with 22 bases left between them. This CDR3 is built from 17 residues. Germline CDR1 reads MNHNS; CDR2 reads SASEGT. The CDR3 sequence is CASSAIGGRLNGNIQYF. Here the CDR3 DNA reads TGTGCCAGCAGTGCGATCGGTGGGAGACTAAATGGAAACATTCAGTACTTC.

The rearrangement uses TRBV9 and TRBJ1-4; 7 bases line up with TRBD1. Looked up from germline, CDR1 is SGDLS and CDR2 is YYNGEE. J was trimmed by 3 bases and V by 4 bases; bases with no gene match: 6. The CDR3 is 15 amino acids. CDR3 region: CASSSTGVANEKLFF. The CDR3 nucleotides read TGTGCCAGCAGCAGCACAGGGGTTGCTAATGAAAAACTGTTTTTT.

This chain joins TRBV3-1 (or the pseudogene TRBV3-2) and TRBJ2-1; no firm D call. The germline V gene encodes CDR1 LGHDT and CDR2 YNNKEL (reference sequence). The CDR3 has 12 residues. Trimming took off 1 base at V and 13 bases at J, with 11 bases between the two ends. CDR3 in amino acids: CASSQGNSHQFF. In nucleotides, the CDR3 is TGTGCCAGCAGCCAAGGAAACAGCCACCAGTTCTTC.

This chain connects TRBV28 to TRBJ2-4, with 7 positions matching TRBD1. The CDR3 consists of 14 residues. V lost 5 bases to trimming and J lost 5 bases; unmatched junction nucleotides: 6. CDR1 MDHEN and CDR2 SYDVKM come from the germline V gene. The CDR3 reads CASSPAGTENIQYF. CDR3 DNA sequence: TGTGCCAGCAGTCCCGCCGGGACAGAAAACATTCAGTACTTC.

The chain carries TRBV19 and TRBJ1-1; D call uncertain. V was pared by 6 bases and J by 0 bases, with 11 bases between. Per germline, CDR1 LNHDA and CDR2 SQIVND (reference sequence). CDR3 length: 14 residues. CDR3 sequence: CASSLSPMNTEAFF. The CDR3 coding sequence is TGTGCCAGTAGCCTATCCCCTATGAACACTGAAGCTTTCTTT.

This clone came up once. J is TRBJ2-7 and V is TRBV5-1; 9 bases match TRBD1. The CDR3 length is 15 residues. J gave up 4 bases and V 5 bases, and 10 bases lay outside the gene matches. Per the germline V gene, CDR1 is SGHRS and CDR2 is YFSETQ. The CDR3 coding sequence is TGCGCCAGCAGTGGTGGACAGGGGTTTCCTTACGAGCAGTACTTC. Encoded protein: CASSGGQGFPYEQYF.

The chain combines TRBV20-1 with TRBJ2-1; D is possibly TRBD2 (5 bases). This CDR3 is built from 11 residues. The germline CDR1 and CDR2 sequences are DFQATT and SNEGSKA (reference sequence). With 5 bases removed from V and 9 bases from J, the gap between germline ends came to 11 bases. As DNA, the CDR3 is TGCAGTGCTTGGAGTACTAGTGAGCAGTTCTTC. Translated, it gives CSAWSTSEQFF.

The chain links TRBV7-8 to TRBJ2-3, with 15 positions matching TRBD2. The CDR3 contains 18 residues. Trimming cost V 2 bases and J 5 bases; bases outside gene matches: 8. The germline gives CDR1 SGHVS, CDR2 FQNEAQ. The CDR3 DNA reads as TGTGCCAGCAGCTTACGACCCGGACTAGCGGGAGGGTTAGATACGCAGTATTTT. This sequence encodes CASSLRPGLAGGLDTQYF.

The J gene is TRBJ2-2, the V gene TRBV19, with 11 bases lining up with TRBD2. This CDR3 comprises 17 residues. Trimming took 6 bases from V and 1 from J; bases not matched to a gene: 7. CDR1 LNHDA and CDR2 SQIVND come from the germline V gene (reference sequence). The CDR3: CASRLPGTSGNTGELFF. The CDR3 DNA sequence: TGTGCCAGTAGACTCCCCGGGACTAGCGGGAACACCGGGGAGCTGTTTTTT.

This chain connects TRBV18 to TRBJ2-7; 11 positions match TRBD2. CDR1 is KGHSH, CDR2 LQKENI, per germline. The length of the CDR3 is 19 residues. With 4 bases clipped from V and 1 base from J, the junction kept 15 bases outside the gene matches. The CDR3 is CASSLNPGTSGSWSYEQYF. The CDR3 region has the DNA TGTGCCAGCTCACTTAACCCGGGTACTAGCGGGAGTTGGTCCTACGAGCAGTACTTC.

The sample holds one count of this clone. The CDR3 DNA is TGTGCCAGCAGGGACAGGGGTTCACATGGCTACACCTTC. It specifies CASRDRGSHGYTF. J is TRBJ1-2 and V is TRBV3-1 (or the pseudogene TRBV3-2); 9 bases map to TRBD1. CDR1 and CDR2 (germline): LGHDT, YNNKEL (reference sequence). CDR3 length: 13 residues. The V and J ends lost 6 bases and 6 bases, in that order; junction bases with no gene match: 5.

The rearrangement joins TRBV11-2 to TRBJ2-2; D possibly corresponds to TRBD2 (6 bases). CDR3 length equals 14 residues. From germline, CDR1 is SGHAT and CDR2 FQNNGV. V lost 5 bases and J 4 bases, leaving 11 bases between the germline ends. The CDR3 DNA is TGTGCCAGCAGCCCCCTGCGGGGCACCGGGGAGCTGTTTTTT. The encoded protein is CASSPLRGTGELFF.

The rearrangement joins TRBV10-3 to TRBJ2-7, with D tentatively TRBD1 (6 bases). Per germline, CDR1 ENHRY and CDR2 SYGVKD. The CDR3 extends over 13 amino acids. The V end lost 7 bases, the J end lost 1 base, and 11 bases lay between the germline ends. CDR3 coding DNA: TGTGCCATCAACCCGACAGGATCCTACGAGCAGTACTTC. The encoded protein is CAINPTGSYEQYF.

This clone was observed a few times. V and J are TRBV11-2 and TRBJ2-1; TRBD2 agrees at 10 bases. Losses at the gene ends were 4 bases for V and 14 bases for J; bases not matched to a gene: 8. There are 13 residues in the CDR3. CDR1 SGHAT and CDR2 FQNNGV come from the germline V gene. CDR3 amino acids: CASSSTLAGGEFF. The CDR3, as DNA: TGTGCCAGCAGCTCCACCTTAGCGGGAGGTGAGTTCTTC.

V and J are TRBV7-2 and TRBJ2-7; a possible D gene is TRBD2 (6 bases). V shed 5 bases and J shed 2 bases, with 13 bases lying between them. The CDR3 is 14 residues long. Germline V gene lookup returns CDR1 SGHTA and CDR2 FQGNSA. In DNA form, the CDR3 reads TGTGCCAGCAGCACCCGGGGAGGAACCTACGAGCAGTACTTC. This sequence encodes CASSTRGGTYEQYF.

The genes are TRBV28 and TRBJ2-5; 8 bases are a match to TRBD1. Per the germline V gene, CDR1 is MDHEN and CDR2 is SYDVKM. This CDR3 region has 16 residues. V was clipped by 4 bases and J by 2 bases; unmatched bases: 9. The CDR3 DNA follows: TGTGCCAGCAGTTCCCTCAGTAACAGGGGGCAAGAGACCCAGTACTTC. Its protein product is CASSSLSNRGQETQYF. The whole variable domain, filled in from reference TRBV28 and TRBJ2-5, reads DVKVTQSSRYLVKRTGEKVFLECVQDMDHENMFWYRQDPGLGLRLIYFSYDVKMKEKGDIPEGYSVSREKKERFSLILESASTNQTSMYLCASSSLSNRGQETQYFGPGTRLLVL.

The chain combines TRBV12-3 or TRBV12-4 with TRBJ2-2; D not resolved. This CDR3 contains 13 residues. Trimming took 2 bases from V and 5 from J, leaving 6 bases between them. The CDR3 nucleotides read TGTGCCAGCAGTTTACAGACTACCGGGGAGCTGTTTTTT. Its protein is CASSLQTTGELFF.

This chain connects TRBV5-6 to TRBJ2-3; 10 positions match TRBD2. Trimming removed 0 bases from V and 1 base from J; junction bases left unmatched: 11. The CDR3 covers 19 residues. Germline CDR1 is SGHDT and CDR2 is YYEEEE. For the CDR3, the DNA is TGTGCCAGCAGCTTGGGCGTAGCGGGAGGTCCTTTTGGCACAGATACGCAGTATTTT. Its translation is CASSLGVAGGPFGTDTQYF.

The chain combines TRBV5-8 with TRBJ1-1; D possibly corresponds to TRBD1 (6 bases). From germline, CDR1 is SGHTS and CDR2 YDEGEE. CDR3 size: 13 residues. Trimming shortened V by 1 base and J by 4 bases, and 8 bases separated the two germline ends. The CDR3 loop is CASSLTGFTEAFF. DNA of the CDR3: TGTGCCAGCAGCTTGACAGGGTTCACTGAAGCTTTCTTT.

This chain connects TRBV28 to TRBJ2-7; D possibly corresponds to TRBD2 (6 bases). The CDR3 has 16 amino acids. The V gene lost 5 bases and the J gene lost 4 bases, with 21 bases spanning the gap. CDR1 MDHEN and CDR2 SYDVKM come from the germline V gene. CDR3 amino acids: CASSLATKTLRYEQYF. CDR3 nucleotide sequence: TGTGCCAGCAGTCTAGCGACGAAAACCCTTAGGTACGAGCAGTACTTC.

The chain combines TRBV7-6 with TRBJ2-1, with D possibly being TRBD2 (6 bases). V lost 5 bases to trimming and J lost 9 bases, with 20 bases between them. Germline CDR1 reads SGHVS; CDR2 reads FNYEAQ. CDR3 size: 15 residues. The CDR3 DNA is TGTGCCAGCAGCCTCTCTCCGGGACTTATAGGTGAGCAGTTCTTC. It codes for CASSLSPGLIGEQFF. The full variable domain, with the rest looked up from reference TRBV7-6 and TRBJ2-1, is GAGVSQSPRYKVTKRGQDVALRCDPISGHVSLYWYRQALGQGPEFLTYFNYEAQQDKSGLPNDRFSAERPEGSISTLTIQRTEQRDSAMYRCASSLSPGLIGEQFFGPGTRLTVL.

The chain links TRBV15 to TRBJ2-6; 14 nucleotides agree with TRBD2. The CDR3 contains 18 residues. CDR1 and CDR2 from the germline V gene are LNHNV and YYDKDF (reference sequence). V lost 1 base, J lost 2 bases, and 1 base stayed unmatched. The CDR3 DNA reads TGTGCCACCAGCAGAGGGACTAGCGGGAGGACTGGGGCCAACGTCCTGACTTTC. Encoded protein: CATSRGTSGRTGANVLTF.

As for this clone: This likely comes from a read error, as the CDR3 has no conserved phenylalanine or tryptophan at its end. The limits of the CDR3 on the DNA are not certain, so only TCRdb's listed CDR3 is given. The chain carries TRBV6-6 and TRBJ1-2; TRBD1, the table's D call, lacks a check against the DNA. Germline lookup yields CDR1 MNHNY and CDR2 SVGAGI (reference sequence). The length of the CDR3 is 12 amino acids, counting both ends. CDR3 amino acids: CASSYMAGATVT.

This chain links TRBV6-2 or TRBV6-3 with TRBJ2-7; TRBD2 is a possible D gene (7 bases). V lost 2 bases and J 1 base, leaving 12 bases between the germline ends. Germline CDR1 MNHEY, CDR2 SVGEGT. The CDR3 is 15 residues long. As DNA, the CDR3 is TGTGCCAGCAGTTACAGGGGGGGATCTTCCTACGAGCAGTACTTC. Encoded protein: CASSYRGGSSYEQYF.

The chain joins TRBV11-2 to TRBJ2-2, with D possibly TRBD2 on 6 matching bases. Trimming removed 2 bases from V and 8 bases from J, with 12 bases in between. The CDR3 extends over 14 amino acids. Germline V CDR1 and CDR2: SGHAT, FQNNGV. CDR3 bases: TGTGCCAGCAGCTTATACCCCGGAGGGGGGGAGCTGTTTTTT. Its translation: CASSLYPGGGELFF.

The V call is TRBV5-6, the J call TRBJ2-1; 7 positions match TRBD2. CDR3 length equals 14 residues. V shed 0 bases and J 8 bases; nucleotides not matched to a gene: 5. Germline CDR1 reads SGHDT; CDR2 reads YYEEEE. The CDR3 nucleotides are TGTGCCAGCAGCTTGGCCGGGGGAGGGGATGAGCAGTTCTTC. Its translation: CASSLAGGGDEQFF.

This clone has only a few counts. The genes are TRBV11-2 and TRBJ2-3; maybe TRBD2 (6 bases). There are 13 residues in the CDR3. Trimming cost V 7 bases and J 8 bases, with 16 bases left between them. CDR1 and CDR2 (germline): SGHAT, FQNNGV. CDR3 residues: CASTSLGAGTQYF. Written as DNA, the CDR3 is TGTGCCAGCACCTCCTTGGGAGCGGGTACGCAGTATTTT.

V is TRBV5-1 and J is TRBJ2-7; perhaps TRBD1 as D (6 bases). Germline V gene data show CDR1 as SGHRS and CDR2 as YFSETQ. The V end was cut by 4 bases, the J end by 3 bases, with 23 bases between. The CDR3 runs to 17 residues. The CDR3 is CASSPRPTRDNLYEQYF. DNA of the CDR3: TGCGCCAGCAGCCCGAGGCCAACCCGGGACAACCTCTACGAGCAGTACTTC.

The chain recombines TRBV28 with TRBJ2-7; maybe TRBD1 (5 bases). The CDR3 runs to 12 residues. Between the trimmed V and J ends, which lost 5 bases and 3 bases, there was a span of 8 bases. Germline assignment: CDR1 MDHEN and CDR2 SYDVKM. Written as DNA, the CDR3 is TGTGCCAGCAGTCGTGACAGCTACGAGCAGTACTTC. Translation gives CASSRDSYEQYF.

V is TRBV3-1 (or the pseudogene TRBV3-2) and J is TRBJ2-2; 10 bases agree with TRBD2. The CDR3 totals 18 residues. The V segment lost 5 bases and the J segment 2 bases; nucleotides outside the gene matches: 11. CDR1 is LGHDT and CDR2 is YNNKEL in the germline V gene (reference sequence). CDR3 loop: CASSFRTRLAGNTGELFF. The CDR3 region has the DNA TGTGCCAGCAGCTTCCGAACGAGACTAGCGGGTAACACCGGGGAGCTGTTTTTT.

The CDR3 nucleotides are TGCGCCAGCAGCCAAGATCCGGCGACAAGGTACAATGAGCAGTTCTTC. Translating it yields CASSQDPATRYNEQFF. The J gene is TRBJ2-1, the V gene TRBV4-1; unclear D gene. Germline V CDR1 and CDR2: MGHRA, YSYEKL. This CDR3 has 16 amino acids. V was shortened by 0 bases and J by 4 bases, with 13 bases between the two germline ends.